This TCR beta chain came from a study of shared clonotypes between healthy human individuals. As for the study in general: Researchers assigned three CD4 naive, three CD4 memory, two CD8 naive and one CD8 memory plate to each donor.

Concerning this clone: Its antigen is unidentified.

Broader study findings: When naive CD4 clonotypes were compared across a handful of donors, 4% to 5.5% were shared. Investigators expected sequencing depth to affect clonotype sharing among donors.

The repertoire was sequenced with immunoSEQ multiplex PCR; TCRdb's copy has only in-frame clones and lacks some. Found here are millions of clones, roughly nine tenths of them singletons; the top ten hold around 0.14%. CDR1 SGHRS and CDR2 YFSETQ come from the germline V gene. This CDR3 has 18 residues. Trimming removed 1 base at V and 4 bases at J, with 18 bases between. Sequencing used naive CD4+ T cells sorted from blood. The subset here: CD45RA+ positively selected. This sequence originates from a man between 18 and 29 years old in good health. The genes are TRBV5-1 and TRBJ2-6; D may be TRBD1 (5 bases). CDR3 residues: CASSLFPGAGAGANVLTF. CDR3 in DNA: TGCGCCAGCAGCTTGTTCCCCGGAGCTGGGGCCGGGGCCAACGTCCTGACTTTC. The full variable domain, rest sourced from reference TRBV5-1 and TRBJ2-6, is KAGVTQTPRYLIKTRGQQVTLSCSPISGHRSVSWYQQTPGQGLQFLFEYFSETQRNKGNFPGRFSGRQFSNSRSEMNVSTLELGDSALYLCASSLFPGAGAGANVLTFGAGSRLTVL.